This note documents a single T cell receptor (beta chain) sequence. Its cognate antigen is unknown. CDR3 length: 15 amino acids. The V gene lost 3 bases and the J gene lost 9 bases, with 21 bases spanning the gap. CDR1 is MNHNY and CDR2 is SVGAGI in the germline V gene (reference sequence). These data come from a study of monozygotic twins with cystic fibrosis. Study-wide findings and caveats: Clonality was generally low (median around 0.009), higher in the most severe patients.

Only in-frame clones appear in the TCRdb table, and some are missing; sequencing was by immunoSEQ multiplex PCR. The sample contains more than 12,000 clones, 95% to 99% of which appear only once. The chain is built from TRBV6-6 and TRBJ2-7; maybe TRBD1 (5 bases). This TCR was recovered from a girl between 2 and 10 years old with cystic fibrosis. The specimen was blood. Here the CDR3 reads CASSYIDSWGSGQYF. CDR3 coding DNA: TGTGCCAGCAGTTATATCGACAGTTGGGGATCGGGGCAGTACTTC.